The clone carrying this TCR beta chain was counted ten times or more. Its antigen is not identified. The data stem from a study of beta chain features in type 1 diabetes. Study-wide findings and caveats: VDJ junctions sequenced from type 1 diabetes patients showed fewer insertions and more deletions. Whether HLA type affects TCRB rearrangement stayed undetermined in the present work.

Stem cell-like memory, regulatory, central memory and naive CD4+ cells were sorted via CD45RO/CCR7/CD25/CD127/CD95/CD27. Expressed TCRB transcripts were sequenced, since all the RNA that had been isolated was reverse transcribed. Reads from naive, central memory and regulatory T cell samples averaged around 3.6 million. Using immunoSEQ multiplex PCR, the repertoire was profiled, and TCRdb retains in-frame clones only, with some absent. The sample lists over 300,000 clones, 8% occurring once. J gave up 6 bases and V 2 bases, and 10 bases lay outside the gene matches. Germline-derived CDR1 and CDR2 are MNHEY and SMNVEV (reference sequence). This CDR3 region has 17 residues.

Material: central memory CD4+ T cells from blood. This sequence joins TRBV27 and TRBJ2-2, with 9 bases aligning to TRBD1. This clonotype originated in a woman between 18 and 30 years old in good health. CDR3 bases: TGTGCCAGCAGTTTAGTTGGACAGGGGACCCGCGCCGGGGAGCTGTTTTTT. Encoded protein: CASSLVGQGTRAGELFF.